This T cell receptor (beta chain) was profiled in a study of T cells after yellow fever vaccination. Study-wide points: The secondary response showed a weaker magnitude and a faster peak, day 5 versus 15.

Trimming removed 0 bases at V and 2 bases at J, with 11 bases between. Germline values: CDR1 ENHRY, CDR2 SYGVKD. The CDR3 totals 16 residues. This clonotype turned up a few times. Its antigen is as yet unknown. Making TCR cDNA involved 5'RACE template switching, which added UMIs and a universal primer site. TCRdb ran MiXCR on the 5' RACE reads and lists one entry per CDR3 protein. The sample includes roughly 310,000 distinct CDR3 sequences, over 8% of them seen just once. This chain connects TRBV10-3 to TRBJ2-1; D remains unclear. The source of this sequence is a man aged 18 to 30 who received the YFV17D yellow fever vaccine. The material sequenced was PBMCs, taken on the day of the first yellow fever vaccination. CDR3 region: CAISESTRAPYNEQFF. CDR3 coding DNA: TGTGCCATCAGTGAGTCGACTCGGGCCCCCTACAATGAGCAGTTCTTC.